This TCR beta chain appears in the sequencing data of a study of neurological immune-mediated disorders (dated by TCRdb to the late 2010s). The study in broad terms: Among the 34 multiple sclerosis patients, relapsing-remitting MS accounted for about 31 and secondary progressive MS accounted for 3. Peripheral blood TCR-beta repertoires from patients with HTLV-I-associated myelopathy (HAM/TSP), patients with multiple sclerosis, and healthy controls were compared in the study using UMI-based sequencing. The approximately 100 TCR-beta libraries included longitudinal samples, technical triplicates and paired sorted CD4+ and CD8+ T-cell subsets alongside PBMC samples. The cohort included 60 to 70 subjects: some 14 with HAM/TSP, around 34 with multiple sclerosis, and roughly 20 healthy controls. On the study overall, not on this receptor specifically: No identical CDR3 amino acid sequences were shared among expanded clones across subjects, suggesting private TCR-beta repertoires in all groups. The MS cluster showed no association with clinical or MRI features, and the authors stated that larger cohorts are needed. In a phylogenetic analysis, the repertoires of 18 out of 34 MS patients fell into a single cluster of related CDR3 sequences, pointing to a possible signature at the repertoire level. TCR clonal expansion was highest in HAM/TSP patients and lowest in MS patients, with MS patients falling below even healthy controls.

The CDR3 runs 13 amino acids, cysteine and phenylalanine included. Only CDR3 DNA remains: 39 bases, in frame from the first base. Looking up the germline V gene (reference sequence) yields CDR1 MNHEY and CDR2 SMNVEV. The V and J ends are trimmed by 9 bases and 2 bases, leaving 14 bases between them. This clonotype was counted at least ten times. The specificity of this receptor is unknown. No per-base quality is available; no much larger clone lies one base away. cDNA was synthesized by template-switch 5'RACE using a primer with a 10-nucleotide random unique molecular identifier that tagged each TCR transcript. Over 170 million TCR-beta sequences, covering 15-18 subjects, were produced in each sequencing run. Total RNA was extracted with the RNeasy kit. The KAPA Real-time Library Amplification kit was used to amplify TCR-beta VDJ regions with primers targeting the TCR constant region and the 5'RACE anchor. Sample indexes and Illumina adaptors were added in a first PCR, and a second PCR then increased library yield. After Ampure bead purification, the roughly 650 bp TCR product was size-selected on a 2% E-gel SizeSelection system. Before pooling, libraries had their quality checked on a Bioanalyzer, their concentration measured with Qubit, and their quantity determined with the Kapa Library Quantification kit. An Illumina HiSeq 2500 sequenced the libraries paired-end 2 x 150 bp. To increase sequence diversity, roughly 24-30% phiX was spiked into each library pool. The paper's processing steps were these. Quality-filtered reads were processed with the UMI-based MiGEC pipeline, and over 85% of raw TCR sequences were removed by the MiGEC pipeline during error correction. IMGT germline references were used for alignment of VDJ genes, and clonotypes were defined by a unique CDR3 amino acid sequence together with V-J genes. Clonal expansion, Shannon diversity and CDR3 relatedness (CalcPairwiseDistances, ClusterSamples) were evaluated with VDJtools, and phylogenetic trees were built with CLCbio workbench. Using coefficient-of-variation modelling across technical triplicates, the study counted a clone as expanded if it had at least 8 unique UMIs. TCRdb handled the public reads itself, with Q25 trimming in fastp and clone calling in MiXCR, and kept productive beta chains. Rows are combined by CDR3 protein, so each entry shows the most common genes and DNA. TCRdb, rather than the study authors, made the V and J calls. Recorded for this sample are roughly 70,000 distinct CDR3 sequences; around 3.9% of them occurred a single time. The ten most abundant clones make up approximately 1.3% of the sample.

Unsorted PBMC libraries were generated from 2 million PBMCs stored in RNAlater at -80 °C until RNA extraction. The multiple sclerosis patients were enrolled in a US clinical protocol that used magnetic resonance imaging to evaluate disease progression. Peripheral blood was subjected to Ficoll-Hypaque density gradient centrifugation to isolate PBMCs, which were then cryopreserved in liquid nitrogen. The sequence derives from a man younger than 40 with multiple sclerosis. Sequencing was done on a sample of PBMCs. The chain was built from TRBV27 and TRBJ2-7; the D gene is not confidently resolved. The sequenced DNA is TGTGCCAGTGGCCCCATAACGCCCTACGAGCAGTACTTC. It codes for CASGPITPYEQYF.